The clone carrying this T cell receptor (beta chain) was found once. Its specificity is not known. The entry originates in a study of cytomegalovirus exposure and HLA in healthy donors. Whole-study context: The 120 validation repertoires used the same platform as the 650 to 850 first-cohort repertoires (as reported by a later analysis). Study-level findings and limits: The study labeled 150 to 200 TCR beta chains cytomegalovirus-associated. It was confirmed in vitro that a few of the CMV-associated chains were specific for CMV antigens. Rarity held for most TCR sequences, but there were some public TCRs that occurred in many donors.

Germline V gives CDR1 MGHRA, CDR2 YSYEKL. With 4 bases clipped from V and 2 bases from J, the junction kept 15 bases outside the gene matches. The CDR3 runs to 19 residues. Produced via immunoSEQ multiplex PCR; TCRdb's table is partial and in-frame only. Of about 44,000 clones in the sample, under 95% are singletons; the top ten hold 2% to 2.5%. The sequencing sample was made of PBMCs. This TCR was sampled from a woman under 30 in good health and CMV-seronegative. The chain joins TRBV4-1 to TRBJ2-7; 12 bases match TRBD2. The CDR3 nucleotides are TGCGCCAGCAGCCGGGGGAGGACTAGCGGGATGAATTTTACCTACGAGCAGTACTTC. Its protein is CASSRGRTSGMNFTYEQYF.